The 4 T cell receptor beta chains reported below all come from one sample, sequenced in a study of shared clonotypes between healthy human individuals. Here immunoSEQ multiplex PCR was the method, and the copy in TCRdb shows in-frame clones only, minus some. The data contain over a million clones, 78% of them singletons. The sample consisted of memory CD4+ T cells from PBMCs. Noted subset: CD45RA-negative fraction. These receptors all come from a man aged 18 to 30 in good health. Some clones in this sample may be carry-over from other donors' samples.

This sequence joins TRBV10-3 and TRBJ1-1; D gene uncertain. CDR1 is ENHRY and CDR2 is SYGVKD in the germline V gene. Trimming cost V 3 bases and J 0 bases, with 2 bases left between them. This CDR3 has 12 amino acids. In nucleotides, the CDR3 is TGTGCCATCAGTGATGTGAACACTGAAGCTTTCTTT. Its protein is CAISDVNTEAFF.

In DNA form, the CDR3 reads TGTGCCAGCAGTTCCTATTACACAGATACGCAGTATTTT. Translation: CASSSYYTDTQYF. The genes are TRBV27 and TRBJ2-3; D gene ambiguous. This CDR3 has 13 residues. V was pared by 4 bases and J by 2 bases, with 7 bases between. The germline V gene encodes CDR1 MNHEY and CDR2 SMNVEV (reference sequence).

On this clone itself: Other DNA sequences in this specimen translate into the identical CDR3. This chain links TRBV18 with TRBJ1-1, with D possibly being TRBD1 (6 bases). Germline CDR1 is KGHSH and CDR2 is LQKENI. The V end was cut by 5 bases, the J end by 2 bases, with 9 bases between. CDR3 length: 13 amino acids. CDR3 protein: CASSSTGNTEAFF. CDR3 in DNA: TGTGCCAGCTCATCGACAGGTAACACTGAAGCTTTCTTT.

The V gene is TRBV18, the J gene TRBJ2-3; 9 bases align to TRBD1. The CDR3 covers 14 residues. Germline values: CDR1 KGHSH, CDR2 LQKENI. J was trimmed by 4 bases and V by 8 bases; bases with no gene match: 7. Here the CDR3 reads CASAGQGFSDTQYF. The CDR3 coding sequence is TGTGCCAGCGCTGGACAGGGGTTCTCAGATACGCAGTATTTT.